The 11 T cell receptor beta chains given below trace back to one sample, sequenced in a study of T cell changes during pregnancy in multiple sclerosis. TCRdb's table, derived via immunoSEQ multiplex PCR, lists solely in-frame clones and lacks some. The repertoire holds roughly 38,000 clones, with less than 95% as singletons. The material was CD8+ T cells from peripheral blood mononuclear cells, obtained in the first trimester of pregnancy. All receptors come from a female donor with multiple sclerosis, enrolled in a pregnancy study.

The rearrangement links TRBV29-1 to TRBJ2-2; D ambiguous. Germline V gene sequence: CDR1 SQVTM, CDR2 ANQGSEA. The ends were cut back, 5 bases at V and 7 bases at J, with 5 bases in the middle. This CDR3 comprises 10 residues. In DNA, the CDR3 is TGCAGCGTTTATTACGGGGAGCTGTTTTTT. Translated, it gives CSVYYGELFF.

The V and J genes are TRBV27 and TRBJ2-7, with 8 bases lining up with TRBD1. The germline V gene encodes CDR1 MNHEY and CDR2 SMNVEV (reference sequence). This CDR3 contains 17 residues. J lost 2 bases, V lost 4 bases, and 13 bases had no gene match. CDR3 protein: CASSWQTGDPNTYEQYF. CDR3 sequence (DNA): TGTGCCAGCAGTTGGCAGACAGGGGACCCAAATACCTACGAGCAGTACTTC.

This chain joins TRBV18 and TRBJ2-1; D gene ambiguous. V shed 3 bases and J shed 4 bases, with 10 bases lying between them. The CDR3 has 14 amino acids. Germline V lookup: CDR1 KGHSH, CDR2 LQKENI. The CDR3 DNA reads TGTGCCAGCTCACCGATAGCTAGATACAATGAGCAGTTCTTC. It translates to CASSPIARYNEQFF. The complete variable domain, with remaining parts taken from reference TRBV18 and TRBJ2-1, reads NAGVMQNPRHLVRRRGQEARLRCSPMKGHSHVYWYRQLPEEGLKFMVYLQKENIIDESGMPKERFSAEFPKEGPSILRIQQVVRGDSAAYFCASSPIARYNEQFFGPGTRLTVL.

The rearrangement joins TRBV11-2 to TRBJ2-1; D perhaps matches TRBD1 (6 bases). Trimming shortened V by 2 bases and J by 8 bases, and 16 bases separated the two germline ends. Germline V gene data show CDR1 as SGHAT and CDR2 as FQNNGV. The CDR3 covers 15 residues. The chain's CDR3 is CASSLSGQPRDEQFF. In DNA form, the CDR3 reads TGTGCCAGCAGCTTAAGTGGACAGCCTAGGGATGAGCAGTTCTTC.

The sample holds one count of this clone. The CDR3: CASSLGDRQADSPLHF. The CDR3 DNA sequence: TGTGCCAGCAGCTTAGGAGATCGACAGGCGGATTCACCCCTCCACTTT. The chain carries TRBV7-9 and TRBJ1-6; weak D call: TRBD1 (6 bases). V lost 1 base, J lost 8 bases, and 15 bases lay in between. The CDR3 consists of 16 residues. Germline loops: CDR1 SEHNR, CDR2 FQNEAQ (reference sequence).

V gene TRBV5-4 combines with J gene TRBJ2-5; 7 bases are shared with TRBD2. The ends lost 4 bases at V and 2 bases at J; junction bases unmatched: 8. Germline assignment: CDR1 SGHNT and CDR2 YYREEE (reference sequence). CDR3 length equals 15 residues. The CDR3 DNA is TGTGCCAGCAGCGCAATTCCGGGACTACAAGAGACCCAGTACTTC. Residues: CASSAIPGLQETQYF. Full variable domain (outside the CDR3, taken from reference TRBV5-4 and TRBJ2-5): ETGVTQSPTHLIKTRGQQVTLRCSSQSGHNTVSWYQQALGQGPQFIFQYYREEENGRGNFPPRFSGLQFPNYSSELNVNALELDDSALYLCASSAIPGLQETQYFGPGTRLLVL.

This rearrangement joins TRBV6-5 to TRBJ2-7; possible D gene TRBD2, 6 bases. The CDR3 consists of 15 residues. The ends were cut back, 5 bases at V and 3 bases at J, with 17 bases in the middle. The germline V gene encodes CDR1 MNHEY and CDR2 SVGAGI. Here the CDR3 DNA reads TGTGCCAGCAGTCCCGGTTCCCGGGGACTCTACGAGCAGTACTTC. This encodes CASSPGSRGLYEQYF.

The chain links TRBV25-1 to TRBJ2-7; TRBD1 agrees at 9 bases. This CDR3 is built from 15 residues. V lost 1 base and J lost 5; bases outside the gene matches: 6. Germline V gene lookup returns CDR1 MGHDK and CDR2 SYGVNS. The CDR3 DNA reads as TGTGCCAGCAGTGAATGGGACAGGGAGAAGGACGAGCAGTACTTC. As protein: CASSEWDREKDEQYF.

The CDR3 region is CASSLVIAGWNEQFF. The CDR3 nucleotides are TGTGCCAGCAGCTTAGTGATAGCGGGGTGGAATGAGCAGTTCTTC. J is TRBJ2-1 and V is TRBV7-8, with 8 bases aligning to TRBD2. J lost 7 bases, V lost 1 base, and 6 bases had no gene match. Germline V gene lookup returns CDR1 SGHVS and CDR2 FQNEAQ. The CDR3 is 15 amino acids.

The J gene is TRBJ2-7, the V gene TRBV19, with a possible D match to TRBD1 (6 bases). The V end lost 4 bases, the J end lost 3 bases, and 10 bases lay between the germline ends. Germline assignment: CDR1 LNHDA and CDR2 SQIVND (reference sequence). CDR3 length equals 13 residues. The CDR3 reads CASSTGHFYEQYF. For the CDR3, the DNA is TGTGCCAGTAGTACGGGACATTTCTACGAGCAGTACTTC.

The rearrangement joins TRBV5-4 to TRBJ2-3; D may be TRBD2 (6 bases). The V end was cut by 9 bases, the J end by 1 base, with 18 bases between. CDR1 is SGHNT and CDR2 is YYREEE in the germline V gene (reference sequence). CDR3 length: 15 amino acids. The CDR3 sequence: CANQASESGTDTQYF. CDR3 DNA sequence: TGTGCCAACCAAGCTAGCGAATCCGGCACAGATACGCAGTATTTT.